A selection of T cell receptor beta chains follows, all from one sample in a study of blood T cell repertoires in COVID-19. The table came from immunoSEQ multiplex PCR; TCRdb's copy has only in-frame clones and leaves some out. The profile shows 300,000 to 450,000 clones, roughly nine tenths of them singletons. Sequenced sample: peripheral blood. These TCRs come from an older woman with COVID-19, enrolled during active disease. Both conserved end residues are trimmed from each CDR3.

j_call v_call cdr3_aa
TRBJ1-2 TRBV4-1 ASSHIDRERVYT
TRBJ1-1 TRBV9 ASSARQGPTEAF
TRBJ1-2 TRBV15 ATRIDRHLYGYT
TRBJ1-2 TRBV10-3 AIRGQNSNYGYT
TRBJ2-5 TRBV28 ASRRVAGGSETQY
TRBJ1-2 TRBV7-2 ASSLAYGQGNYGYT
TRBJ2-1 TRBV27 ASSYDSTYNEQF
TRBJ2-3 TRBV3-1/TRBV3-2 ASREAPTSDTQY
TRBJ2-7 TRBV5-1 ASSLGPSAYEQY
TRBJ2-2 TRBV28 GTGSPGELF
TRBJ1-1 TRBV30 AGGQGMNTEAF
TRBJ1-5 TRBV16 ASSLEGQGNQPQH
TRBJ2-3 TRBV4-2 ASSQDRGPITDTQY
TRBJ2-1 TRBV5-1 ASSLGGQSYNEQF
TRBJ2-2 TRBV3-1/TRBV3-2 ASSQDLTSSDTGELF
TRBJ2-7 TRBV6-1 ASSDLPSEQY
TRBJ1-1 TRBV5-1 ASSPRAGAYTEAF
TRBJ1-2 TRBV7-3 ASSLPFWTASNYGYT
TRBJ2-7 TRBV9 ASSAQGTEQY
TRBJ2-2 TRBV28 ASSLGGSNTGELF
TRBJ1-5 TRBV30 AWSPPRGLTGNQPQH
TRBJ1-5 TRBV27 ASSDMRTWGGQPQH
TRBJ1-2 TRBV29-1 SVDRGTTNYGYT
TRBJ1-2 TRBV3-1/TRBV3-2 ASSQASGYGYT
TRBJ2-1 TRBV12-3/TRBV12-4 ASSSSGRQF
TRBJ1-5 TRBV5-6 ASSLRGNHNQPQH
TRBJ1-1 TRBV29-1 SEQRNTEAF
TRBJ2-5 TRBV6-5 ASSYTRGQETQY
TRBJ1-5 TRBV19 ASSIRKGTGDLSPNQPQH